This TCR beta chain was recorded in a study of Tregs in tolerant kidney transplant recipients. Study-wide background: The nonmyeloablative bone marrow transplants came from related graft donors, with transient mixed chimerism. Study observations and caveats: Biological reproducibility was not directly addressed, but technical replication error appeared minimal. Some patients' samples used different primers over time, so nucleotide sequences weren't comparable.

Libraries were prepared by immunoSEQ multiplex PCR; TCRdb keeps only in-frame clonotypes and omits some of them. The sample includes 85,000 to 100,000 clones, roughly 93% of them seen just once. Trimming cost V 2 bases and J 4 bases, with 10 bases left between them. Germline loops: CDR1 GTSNPN, CDR2 SVGIG (reference sequence). This CDR3 comprises 13 residues. This clone was counted a single time. Its cognate antigen is unknown. Thawed PBMCs were FACS-sorted into unstimulated CD4+CD25+CD127- regulatory T cells, CD4+CD25- non-regulatory cells, CD4 and CD8 cells. The sample was CD4+ T cells from blood, taken before the transplant. The TCR was taken from a human donor who received a combined kidney and bone marrow transplant. The chain uses TRBV30 and TRBJ2-3; D perhaps matches TRBD2 (6 bases). Here the CDR3 DNA reads TGTGCCTGGAGTAAAGGGGACTCAGATACGCAGTATTTT. Translated, it gives CAWSKGDSDTQYF.